Sequencing of this T cell receptor (beta chain) was carried out in a study of T cells in Graves' hyperthyroidism and ophthalmopathy. Study-wide points: Peripheral blood also featured most of the thyroid clonotypes expanded above 0.001. The model's output predicted ophthalmopathy at a median of about 6.5 months prior to onset.

This clonotype was counted at least ten times. As yet, its antigen is unknown. RNA transcripts gave rise to amplified TCR beta CDR3 regions. The HTBI primer set served for first-round RT-PCR of the TCR CDR3. Each CDR3 protein gets one entry after TCRdb re-called the multiplex PCR reads with MiXCR. Here the sample spans roughly 93,000 distinct CDR3 sequences, approximately 40% being singletons. Those patients with uncontrolled infection, other autoimmune disease, pregnancy or lactation were excluded. Trimming cost V 4 bases and J 4 bases; bases outside gene matches: 5. The V gene's germline CDR1 is KGHDR and CDR2 SFDVKD. The CDR3 extends over 14 amino acids.

The sequence was collected from a young woman with Graves' hyperthyroidism. Sample: peripheral blood or thyroid tissue (not recorded which). The chain links TRBV24-1 to TRBJ1-2; 7 positions match TRBD1. CDR3 nucleotide sequence: TGTGCCACCAGTGAATCCGGGACAGCCTATGGCTACACCTTC. Translation: CATSESGTAYGYTF.